These T cell receptor beta chains were read from a single sample in a study of blood T cells in healthy people across ages. TCRdb fed the 5' RACE reads into MiXCR, producing one record per CDR3 protein. The sample yields about 690,000 distinct CDR3 sequences, around 43% seen once. The sequenced sample was blood. The receptors here all came from an elderly man in good health. Both conserved end residues are part of each CDR3.

CDR3 length	V gene	CDR3 protein
21	TRBV7-8	CASRVEGAGTVDFASNYGYTF
15	TRBV18	CASSPGGRNTDTQYF
14	TRBV12-3/TRBV12-4	CASSLTAWSTEAFF
14	TRBV7-2	CASSSRGTNEKLFF
15	TRBV14	CASSVRGEAQETQYF
15	TRBV12-3/TRBV12-4	CASSFAGNSNQPQHF
16	TRBV10-3	CAISTGTENYNSPLHF
13	TRBV6-5	CASRSGGRDEQYF
15	TRBV4-2	CASSQDRGWNNEQFF
13	TRBV2	CASNNQIGATQYF
15	TRBV24-1	CATSDTTDSTDTQYF
13	TRBV20-1	CSGMGSSYNEQFF
17	TRBV6-7	CASRTDNGAFCDTEAFF
14	TRBV6-2/TRBV6-3	CASSYSSGSGTQYF
16	TRBV7-2	CASSLVGGGPQETQYF
15	TRBV27	CASRRTGTAYYEQYF
14	TRBV20-1	CSATRTGFSYEQYF